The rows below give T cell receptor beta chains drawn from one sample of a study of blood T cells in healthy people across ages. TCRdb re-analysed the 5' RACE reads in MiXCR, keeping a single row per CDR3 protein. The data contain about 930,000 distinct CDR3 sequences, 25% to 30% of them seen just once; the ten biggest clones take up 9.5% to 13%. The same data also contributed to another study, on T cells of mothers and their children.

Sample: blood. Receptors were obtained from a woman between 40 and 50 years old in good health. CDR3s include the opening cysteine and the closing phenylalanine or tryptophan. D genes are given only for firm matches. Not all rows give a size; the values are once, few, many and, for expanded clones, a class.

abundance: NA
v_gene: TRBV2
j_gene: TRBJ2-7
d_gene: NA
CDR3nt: TGTGCCAGCGGAGAAGGGGCGAAAACCTACGAGCAGTACTTC
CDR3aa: CASGEGAKTYEQYF

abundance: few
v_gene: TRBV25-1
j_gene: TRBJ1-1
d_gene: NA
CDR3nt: TGTGCCAGCAGGACTGCGGGGGGTCTGTACACTGAAGCTTTCTTT
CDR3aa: CASRTAGGLYTEAFF

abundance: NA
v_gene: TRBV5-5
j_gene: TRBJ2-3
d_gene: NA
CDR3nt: TGTGCCAGCAGCCCACGGACAGTCCGAGATACGCAGTATTTT
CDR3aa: CASSPRTVRDTQYF

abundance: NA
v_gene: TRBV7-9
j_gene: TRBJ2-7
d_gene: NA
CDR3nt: TGTGCCAGCAGCTTAGCTACCGGCCCCTCCTACGAGCAGTACTTC
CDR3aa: CASSLATGPSYEQYF

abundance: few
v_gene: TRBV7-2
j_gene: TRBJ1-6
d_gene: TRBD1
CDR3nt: TGTGCCAGCAGCTCTAGACAGGGGGCGATTAATTCACCCCTCCACTTT
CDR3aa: CASSSRQGAINSPLHF

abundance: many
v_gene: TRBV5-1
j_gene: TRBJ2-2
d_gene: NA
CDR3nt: TGCGCCAGCAGCTTCCCCCGAGGGGAGAACGGGGAGCTGTTTTTT
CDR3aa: CASSFPRGENGELFF

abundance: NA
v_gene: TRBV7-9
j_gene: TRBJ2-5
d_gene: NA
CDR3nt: TGTGTCAGCAGCCCGGACAGTTACAATGAGCAGTACTTC
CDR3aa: CVSSPDSYNEQYF

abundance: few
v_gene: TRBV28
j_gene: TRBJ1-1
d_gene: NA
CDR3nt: TGTGCCAGCCTCACAGGGCCGAACACTGAAGCTTTCTTT
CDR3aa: CASLTGPNTEAFF

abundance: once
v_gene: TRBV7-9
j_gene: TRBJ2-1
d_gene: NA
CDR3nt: TGTGCCAGCAGCTCCCTAGAACTGACAGCACATGCTTACAATGAGCAGTTCTTC
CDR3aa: CASSSLELTAHAYNEQFF

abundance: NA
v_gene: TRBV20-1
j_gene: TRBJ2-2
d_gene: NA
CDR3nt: TGCAGTGCTAGAGATTCGGGGCAGGGAGAGTACGGGGAGCTGTTTTTT
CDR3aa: CSARDSGQGEYGELFF

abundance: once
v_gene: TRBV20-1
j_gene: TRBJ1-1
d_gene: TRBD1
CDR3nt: TGCAGCGCTAGCCGGGGACAGATGAACACTGAAGCTTTCTTT
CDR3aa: CSASRGQMNTEAFF

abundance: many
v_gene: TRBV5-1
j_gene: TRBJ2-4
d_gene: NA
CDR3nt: TGCGCCAGCAGCGGGTCGTCTCGACAGGGAGGGATTCGGTACTTC
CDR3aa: CASSGSSRQGGIRYF

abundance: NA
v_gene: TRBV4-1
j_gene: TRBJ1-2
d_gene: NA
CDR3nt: TGCGCCAGCGGGGCCCGCGGGGGAGAGTCTGGCTACACCTTC
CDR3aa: CASGARGGESGYTF

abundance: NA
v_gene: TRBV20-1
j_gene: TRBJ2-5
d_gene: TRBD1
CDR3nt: TGCAGTGCTAGAGATTACAGGGGTGACCAAGAGACCCAGTACTTC
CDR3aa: CSARDYRGDQETQYF

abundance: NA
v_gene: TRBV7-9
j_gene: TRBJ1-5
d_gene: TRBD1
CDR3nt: TGCGCCAGCAGCCCCGGACAGGGGAGGGGTCAGCCCCAGCATTTT
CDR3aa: CASSPGQGRGQPQHF

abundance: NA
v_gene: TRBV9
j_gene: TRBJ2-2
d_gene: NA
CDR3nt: TGTGCCAGCAGCGACAAGGGGGGGACCGGGGAGCGGTTTTTT
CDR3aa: CASSDKGGTGERFF

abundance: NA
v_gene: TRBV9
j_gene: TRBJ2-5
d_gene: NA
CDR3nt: TGTGCCAGCAGCCCTTCAGTGAAAGAGACCCAGTACTTC
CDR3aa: CASSPSVKETQYF

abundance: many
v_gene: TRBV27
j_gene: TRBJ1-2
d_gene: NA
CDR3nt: TGTGCCACCCGGGAGGGCGGCTCCTGGGGCTACACCTTC
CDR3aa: CATREGGSWGYTF

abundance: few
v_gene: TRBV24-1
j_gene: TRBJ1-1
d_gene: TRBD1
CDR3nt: TGTGCCACCAGTGACTCGGACAGGGCGACTGAAGCTTTCTTT
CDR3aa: CATSDSDRATEAFF

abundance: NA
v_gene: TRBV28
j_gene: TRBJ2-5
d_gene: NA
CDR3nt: TGTGCCAGCAGTCCCTACTCAGCGGCCTATGGGAAGAAGGAGACCCAGTACTTC
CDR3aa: CASSPYSAAYGKKETQYF

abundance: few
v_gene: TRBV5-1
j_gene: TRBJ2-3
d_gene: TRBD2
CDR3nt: TGCGCCAGCAGCTCCGCTGGACTAGCGGGGTCCACAGATACGCAGTATTTT
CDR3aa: CASSSAGLAGSTDTQYF

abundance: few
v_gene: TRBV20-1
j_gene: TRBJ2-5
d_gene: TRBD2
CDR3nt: TGCAGTGCTAGACCCCCGGGACTAGCGGGGGCAGAGACCCAGTACTTC
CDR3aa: CSARPPGLAGAETQYF

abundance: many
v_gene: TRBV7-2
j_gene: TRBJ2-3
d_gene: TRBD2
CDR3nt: TGTGCCAGCTCCTCACAAGAGCGGGGGACAGATACGCAGTATTTT
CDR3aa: CASSSQERGTDTQYF

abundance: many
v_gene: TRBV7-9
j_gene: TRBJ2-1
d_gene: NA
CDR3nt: TGTGCCAGCAGCGATTACAGGGGCGGGAGTTCCAGTGAGCAGTTCTTC
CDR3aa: CASSDYRGGSSSEQFF

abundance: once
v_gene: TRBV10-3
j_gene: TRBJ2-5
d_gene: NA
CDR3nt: TGTACCATCAGTGAGGGCGGGATGAGGCAAGAGACTCAGTACTTC
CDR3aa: CTISEGGMRQETQYF

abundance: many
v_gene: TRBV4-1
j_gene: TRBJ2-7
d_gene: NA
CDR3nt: TGCGCCAGCAGCCAACGAGGGGGTTTAACCTACGAGCAGTACTTC
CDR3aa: CASSQRGGLTYEQYF

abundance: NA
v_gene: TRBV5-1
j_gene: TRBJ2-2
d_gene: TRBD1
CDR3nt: TGCGCCAGCAGCCACACCCGGGACAGGGGGCCCCGCAACACCGGGGAGCTGTTTTTT
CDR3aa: CASSHTRDRGPRNTGELFF

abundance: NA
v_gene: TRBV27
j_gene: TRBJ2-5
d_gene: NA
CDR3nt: TGTGCCAGCAGTTTTAACGGGAGAGGAGAGACCCAGTACTTC
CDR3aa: CASSFNGRGETQYF

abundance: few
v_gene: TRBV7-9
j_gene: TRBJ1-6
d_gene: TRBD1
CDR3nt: TGTGCCAGCAGCCAGACAGGGAAGGAAGCCCTCCACTTT
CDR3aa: CASSQTGKEALHF

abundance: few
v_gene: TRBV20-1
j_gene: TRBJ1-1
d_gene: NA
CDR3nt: TGCAGTGCTAGAGCACCAGGGCTGCGAACTGAAGCTTTCTTT
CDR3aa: CSARAPGLRTEAFF

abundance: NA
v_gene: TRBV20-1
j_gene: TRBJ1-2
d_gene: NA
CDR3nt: TGCAGTGCTAAGAGTTCTAACTATGGCTACACCTTC
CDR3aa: CSAKSSNYGYTF

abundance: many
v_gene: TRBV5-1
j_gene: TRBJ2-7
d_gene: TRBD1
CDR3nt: TGCGCCAGCAGCACCGGACAGGGGGCTGAGCAGTACTTC
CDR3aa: CASSTGQGAEQYF

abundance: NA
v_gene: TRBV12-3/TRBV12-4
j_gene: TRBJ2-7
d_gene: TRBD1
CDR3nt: TGTGCCGGCAGTTTAGGACAGGGAGATCCGGAGCAGTACTTC
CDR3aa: CAGSLGQGDPEQYF

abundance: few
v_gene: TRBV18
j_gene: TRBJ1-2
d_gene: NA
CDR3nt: TGTACCAGCTCACCATTTGAACAGCCTACTAATGGCTACACCTTC
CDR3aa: CTSSPFEQPTNGYTF

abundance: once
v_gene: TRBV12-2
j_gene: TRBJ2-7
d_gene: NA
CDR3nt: TGTGCAAGTCGCCATAGGGTCCGCAGTATGAGGGGGGACGAGCAGTACTTC
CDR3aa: CASRHRVRSMRGDEQYF

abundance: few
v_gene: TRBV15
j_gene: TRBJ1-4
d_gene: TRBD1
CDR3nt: TGTGCCACCTCAATGGGGCAGGGGGTCGACGAAAAACTGTTTTTT
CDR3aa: CATSMGQGVDEKLFF

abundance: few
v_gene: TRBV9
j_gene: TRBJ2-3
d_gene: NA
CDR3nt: TGTGCCAGCAGCGCCGACGAAGGTATCAACACAGATACGCAGTATTTT
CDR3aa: CASSADEGINTDTQYF

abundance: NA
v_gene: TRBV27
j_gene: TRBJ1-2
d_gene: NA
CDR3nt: TGTGCCAGCAGTTTATCGGGGGCTACCTACACCTTC
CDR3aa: CASSLSGATYTF

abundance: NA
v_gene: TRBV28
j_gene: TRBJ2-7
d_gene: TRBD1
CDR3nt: TGTGCCAGCAGAAAAGGTGACAGGGGTGGTTACGAGCAGTACTTC
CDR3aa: CASRKGDRGGYEQYF

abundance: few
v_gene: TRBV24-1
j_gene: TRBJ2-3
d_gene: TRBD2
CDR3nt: TGTGCCACCAGTGATTTGGGGACTAGCGGGGTTGCAGATACGCAGTATTTT
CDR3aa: CATSDLGTSGVADTQYF

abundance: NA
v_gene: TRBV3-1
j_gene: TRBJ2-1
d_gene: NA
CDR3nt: TGTGCCAGCAGCCAACAGGGGCCCCGTATCTACAATGAGCAGTTCTTC
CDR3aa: CASSQQGPRIYNEQFF

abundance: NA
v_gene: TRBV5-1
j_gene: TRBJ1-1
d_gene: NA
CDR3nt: TGCGCCAGCAGCTTCTCGGGACCGACCCGGGACACTGAAGCTTTCTTT
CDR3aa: CASSFSGPTRDTEAFF

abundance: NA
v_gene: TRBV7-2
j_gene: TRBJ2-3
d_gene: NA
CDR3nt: TGTGCCAGCAGCTTAAAGGGGCCCTTTCTCCCGCCCAGCACAGATACGCAGTATTTT
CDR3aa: CASSLKGPFLPPSTDTQYF

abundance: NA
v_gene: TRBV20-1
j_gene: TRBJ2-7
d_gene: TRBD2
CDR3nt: TGCAGTGCTAGATCCCCGACTAGCGGGGGCCACGAGCAGTACTTC
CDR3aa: CSARSPTSGGHEQYF

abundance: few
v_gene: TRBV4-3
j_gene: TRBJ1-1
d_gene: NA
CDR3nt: TGCGCCAGCAGCCAGGGGCTGGCGAGGGCTTTCTTT
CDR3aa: CASSQGLARAFF